Described below is a single T cell receptor (beta chain) sequence and its context. The repertoire was sequenced with immunoSEQ multiplex PCR; TCRdb's copy has only in-frame clones and lacks some. This repertoire shows under 350,000 clones, approximately 90% found once; its top ten account for roughly 4.8%. The data derive from a study of blood T cell repertoires in COVID-19. The overall study: Donors in the United States, Italy and Spain gave samples during acute or convalescent COVID-19.

This CDR3 region has 15 residues. J was trimmed by 3 bases and V by 5 bases; bases with no gene match: 9. CDR1 and CDR2 (germline): MNHEY, SVGAGI. The TCR was taken from a man in his forties with acute or convalescent COVID-19. V gene TRBV6-5 combines with J gene TRBJ1-2, with 7 bases fitting TRBD1. The sequenced sample consisted of peripheral blood. In nucleotides, the CDR3 is TGTGCCAGCAGTAGACAGGGCGAGGGGGACTATGGCTACACCTTC. This sequence encodes CASSRQGEGDYGYTF.